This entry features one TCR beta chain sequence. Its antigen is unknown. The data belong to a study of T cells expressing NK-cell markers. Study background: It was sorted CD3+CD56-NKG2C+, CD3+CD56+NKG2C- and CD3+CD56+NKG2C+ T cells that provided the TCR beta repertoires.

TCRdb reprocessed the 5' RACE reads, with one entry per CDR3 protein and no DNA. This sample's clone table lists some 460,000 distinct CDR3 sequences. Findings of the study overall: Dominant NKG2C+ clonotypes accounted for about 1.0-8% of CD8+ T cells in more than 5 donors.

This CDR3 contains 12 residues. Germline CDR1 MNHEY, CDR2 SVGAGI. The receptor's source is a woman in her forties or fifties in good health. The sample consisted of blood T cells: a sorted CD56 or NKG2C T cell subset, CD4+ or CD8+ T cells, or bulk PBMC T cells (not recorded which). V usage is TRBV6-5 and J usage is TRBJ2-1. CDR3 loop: CASSYKGFEQFF.